This record looks at one T cell receptor (beta chain) sequence and its context. The antigen remains undetermined. This specimen comes from a study of beta chain features in type 1 diabetes. Study-level information: All samples together contributed approximately 100 million sorted cells for examination.

Central memory, naive, regulatory and stem cell-like memory CD4+ cells were sorted by CD45RO/CCR7/CD25/CD127/CD95/CD27. Study-level points and caveats: TCRB CDR3s from Type 1 diabetes patients were moderately but significantly shorter in all four CD4+ subsets.

Every bit of the isolated RNA underwent reverse transcription, so sequencing read expressed TCRB transcripts. Clones were read by immunoSEQ multiplex PCR, and TCRdb kept only the in-frame ones, dropping some. The data hold about 340,000 clones, with about 13% observed a single time. Germline V gives CDR1 SGHRS, CDR2 YFSETQ. CDR3 length equals 17 residues. V trimming: 4 bases; J trimming: 5 bases; junction bases outside the gene matches: 8. The receptor was isolated from a woman aged 18-29 years with type 1 diabetes. This chain links TRBV5-1 with TRBJ2-3; 15 bases map to TRBD2. Sequenced: naive CD4+ T cells from blood. CDR3 region: CASSPGLAGGPGDTQYF. The CDR3 DNA is TGCGCCAGCAGCCCCGGACTAGCGGGAGGGCCGGGAGATACGCAGTATTTT.